The following is a T cell receptor beta chain sequence with its context. Antigen unknown. This sample is drawn from a study of cytomegalovirus exposure and HLA in healthy donors. Study-level results: Sequencing likely caused a cluster of highly shared sequence variants. Based on reports, TCR beta sequences accurately predicted HLA-A and HLA-B alleles for most subjects. There were some public TCRs occurring in many donors, but most TCR sequences were rare.

Primers: 60 Vbeta forward and 13 Jbeta reverse. Libraries were prepared by immunoSEQ multiplex PCR; TCRdb keeps only in-frame clonotypes and omits some of them. This sample yields 120,000 or so clones, of which around 80% are seen a single time; approximately 11% belongs to the top ten. From germline, CDR1 is SGHTA and CDR2 FQGTGA. This CDR3 is 15 amino acids long. Trimming shortened V by 5 bases and J by 1 base, and 13 bases separated the two germline ends. Sequences were obtained from PBMCs. This TCR derives from a man between 25 and 39 years old in good health and CMV-seropositive. The chain links TRBV7-3 to TRBJ2-3; possible D gene TRBD2, 5 bases. The CDR3 DNA follows: TGTGCCAGCAGCATAAACCCAGCGGGCACAGATACGCAGTATTTT. Protein product: CASSINPAGTDTQYF.